This T cell receptor (beta chain) was identified in a study of T-cell memory formation after mild COVID-19 (dated by TCRdb to about 2021). A note on the overall study: TCR sequence clusters from the two donors were largely donor specific. In two donors, T-cell clones that expanded and contracted after mild COVID-19 were followed by sequencing TCRalpha and TCRbeta repertoires longitudinally. Two young, previously healthy adult volunteers, one female and one male, were included in the cohort.

Sequenced using an Illumina NovaSeq 6000. cDNA libraries for TCRalpha and TCRbeta were prepared by 5'RACE using constant-segment primers, with sample barcodes and unique molecular identifiers added. Trizol reagent was used to extract RNA from every sample. Libraries were amplified in two PCR steps, with a second sample barcode and Illumina TruSeq adapters added in the second step. Libraries were sequenced on an Illumina NovaSeq with 2 x 150 bp paired-end reads. From the authors' description of their analysis: With migec v1.2.7, reads were demultiplexed and then collapsed into UMI-guided consensus sequences. Using mixcr v2.1.11, the UMI consensuses were aligned to TRA and TRB V and J templates and assembled into clonotypes. A clonotype was counted as expanded or contracted only if both edgeR and NoisET called the change significant, with noise models trained on biological replicates. For edgeR calls, a false discovery rate-adjusted p below 0.01 and a log2 fold-change threshold of 1 were applied. As an exploratory analysis of dynamics, PCA with hierarchical clustering was applied to max-normalized trajectories of the 1000 most abundant clonotypes. Each responding clone was given a CD4 or CD8 phenotype based on the CD4+ and CD8+ repertoires, which had been sequenced separately. TCRdb trimmed public reads at Q25 via fastp, called clones via MiXCR and kept in-frame beta chains. Merged by CDR3 protein, the rows form single entries marked with the most common genes and DNA. The V and J calls reflect TCRdb's pipeline rather than the authors' work. The sample yields 200,000 to 250,000 distinct CDR3 sequences; 27% were counted once. The ten top clones hold about an eighth of the sample.

Ficoll-Paque density gradient centrifugation was the method used to isolate PBMCs. This clonotype was seen a handful of times. The antigen it binds to is not known. No base quality information exists; no much larger clone differs at one position. The investigation overall reported the following: Only a couple of mild cases were covered by the study, and larger cohorts that include severe cases with pre-infection samples were considered necessary. Some responding clones were detected in pre-infection memory, which suggested that pre-existing cross-reactive memory T cells had joined the SARS-CoV-2 response. Contracting CD4+ clones turned up mainly in the CM and EM memory subsets, whereas EMRA was where CD8+ clones were enriched. The second-wave clones that peaked on day 37 were not confirmed to be SARS-CoV-2 specific. From day 15 to 85, contracting clones showed balanced CD4/CD8 phenotypes, whereas a second wave of clones that expanded from day 15 to 37 leaned towards CD4+.

Sequenced sample: PBMCs or a T cell subset sorted from them (not recorded which). The clonotype comes from an adult woman who had mild COVID-19 (a few samples of this study predate the infection). The sample titles of this study are shuffled in the database, so cell type and time point are left out; the donor was told from shared clones.

Read as DNA, the sequence is TGTGCCAGCAGCTTGAAGGGTACCTCCTACGAGCAGTACTTC. It encodes CASSLKGTSYEQYF. This chain joins TRBV11-1 to TRBJ2-7, with the identity of the D gene unclear. Trimming at the junction amounts to 3 bases on V and 0 bases on J, and the germline ends lie 9 bases apart. The CDR3, from cysteine to phenylalanine, totals 14 residues. Only the CDR3 DNA is retained, 42 bases long and in frame from the first base. CDR1 is given as SGHAT and CDR2 as FQDESV, both from the germline V gene (reference sequence).